Shown below are 23 T cell receptor beta chains from a single sample sequenced in a study of high-grade serous ovarian cancer treatment subgroups. TCRdb keeps only in-frame clones here, not all; method: immunoSEQ multiplex PCR. The sample includes over 15,000 clones, approximately 73% of them seen just once. Tumor tissue was taken before any definitive surgery or chemotherapy was given. The material sequenced was tumor tissue. The receptors were sampled from a human donor with high-grade serous ovarian cancer.

J is TRBJ1-6 and V is TRBV15; D not resolved. The CDR3 is 13 amino acids. Germline CDR1 reads LNHNV; CDR2 reads YYDKDF (reference sequence). V dropped 0 bases and J dropped 9 bases, with 6 bases sitting between them. The CDR3 DNA sequence: TGTGCCACCAGCAGAGAGCCCGCTTCACCCCTCCACTTT. It yields the protein CATSREPASPLHF.

This clone has just a few counts. The V gene is TRBV2, the J gene TRBJ1-2; TRBD1 might be the D (6 bases). CDR1 is SNHLY and CDR2 is FYNNEI in the germline V gene. The ends were cut back, 5 bases at V and 6 bases at J, with 16 bases in the middle. CDR3 length equals 14 residues. CDR3 protein: CASSSTGTPNGYTF. The CDR3 bases are TGTGCCAGCAGTTCCACCGGGACACCCAATGGCTACACCTTC.

The chain links TRBV6-1 to TRBJ2-7, with 11 nucleotides matching TRBD2. This CDR3 has 15 amino acids. Germline V lookup: CDR1 MNHNS, CDR2 SASEGT. Trimming removed 6 bases from V and 0 bases from J; junction bases left unmatched: 4. CDR3 sequence: CASRTGTSGSYEQYF. The DNA of the CDR3 is TGTGCCAGCAGGACCGGGACTAGCGGCTCCTACGAGCAGTACTTC.

The V call is TRBV6-5, the J call TRBJ1-5; D is ambiguous. V shed 6 bases and J shed 0 bases, with 9 bases lying between them. The germline V gene has CDR1 MNHEY and CDR2 SVGAGI. This CDR3 spans 14 amino acids. The CDR3 region is CASSPLNSNQPQHF. CDR3 bases: TGTGCCAGCAGCCCGTTAAATAGCAATCAGCCCCAGCATTTT.

The chain employs TRBV6-6 and TRBJ2-1; no clear D gene. Germline loops: CDR1 MNHNY, CDR2 SVGAGI (reference sequence). With 0 bases removed from V and 5 bases from J, the gap between germline ends came to 8 bases. The CDR3 covers 14 residues. CDR3 sequence reads: CASSYSAENNEQFF. The CDR3 DNA is TGTGCCAGCAGTTACTCGGCGGAAAACAATGAGCAGTTCTTC.

V usage is TRBV9 and J usage is TRBJ2-1; D ambiguous. Trimming took 1 base from V and 5 from J, leaving 4 bases between them. The length of the CDR3 is 12 residues. The germline CDR1 and CDR2 sequences are SGDLS and YYNGEE. DNA of the CDR3: TGTGCCAGCAGCGTATCAGACAATGAGCAGTTCTTC. Translation: CASSVSDNEQFF. Full variable domain (outside the CDR3, taken from reference TRBV9 and TRBJ2-1): DSGVTQTPKHLITATGQRVTLRCSPRSGDLSVYWYQQSLDQGLQFLIQYYNGEERAKGNILERFSAQQFPDLHSELNLSSLELGDSALYFCASSVSDNEQFFGPGTRLTVL.

The V and J genes are TRBV14 and TRBJ2-1; D call uncertain. This CDR3 has 12 residues. In germline, CDR1 is SGHDN, CDR2 FVKESK. With 5 bases removed from V and 6 bases from J, the gap between germline ends came to 8 bases. CDR3 sequence reads: CASSLRSNEQFF. In nucleotides, the CDR3 is TGTGCCAGCAGCTTGAGGAGCAATGAGCAGTTCTTC.

This chain links TRBV5-4 with TRBJ2-3; TRBD1 matches at 7 bases. The V and J ends lost 7 bases and 4 bases, in that order; junction bases with no gene match: 9. The germline V gene has CDR1 SGHNT and CDR2 YYREEE (reference sequence). This CDR3 region has 14 residues. CDR3: CASRNRGTSDTQYF. DNA for the CDR3: TGTGCCAGCCGGAACAGGGGTACCTCAGATACGCAGTATTTT.

The chain recombines TRBV16 with TRBJ1-2; maybe TRBD1 (5 bases). Germline values: CDR1 KGHSY, CDR2 FQNENV. This CDR3 contains 14 residues. V dropped 3 bases and J dropped 4 bases, with 12 bases sitting between them. CDR3 nucleotides: TGTGCCAGCAGCCACGGGGACGGCTTCTATGGCTACACCTTC. It translates to CASSHGDGFYGYTF.

The rearrangement joins TRBV27 to TRBJ2-3; no definite D call. This CDR3 is built from 17 residues. CDR1 and CDR2 (germline): MNHEY, SMNVEV (reference sequence). V shed 3 bases and J shed 2 bases, with 18 bases lying between them. In DNA form, the CDR3 reads TGTGCCAGCAGTTTTACCAGGAGTAGTGGAACCACAGATACGCAGTATTTT. Amino acid sequence: CASSFTRSSGTTDTQYF.

The chain is built from TRBV7-2 and TRBJ2-6; the D is unclear. This CDR3 region has 14 residues. CDR1 and CDR2 (germline): SGHTA, FQGNSA. With 10 bases removed from V and 0 bases from J, the gap between germline ends came to 10 bases. The CDR3 DNA follows: TGTGCCACCTCCGGTTTCTCTGGGGCCAACGTCCTGACTTTC. Translated: CATSGFSGANVLTF.

The rearrangement uses TRBV28 and TRBJ2-1, with D possibly being TRBD1 (7 bases). Germline lookup yields CDR1 MDHEN and CDR2 SYDVKM. V was pared by 10 bases and J by 4 bases, with 17 bases between. The CDR3 runs to 14 residues. CDR3 region: CATWEDRRYNEQFF. The CDR3 nucleotides are TGTGCCACCTGGGAGGACAGGCGATACAATGAGCAGTTCTTC.

The rearrangement joins TRBV19 to TRBJ1-1; no reliable D call. The V and J ends lost 7 bases and 4 bases respectively, with 16 bases between them. The CDR3 is 14 amino acids. CDR1 is LNHDA, CDR2 SQIVND, per germline (reference sequence). DNA of the CDR3: TGTGCCAGTACCCCCGGCGGGCCGGGCACTGAAGCTTTCTTT. It encodes CASTPGGPGTEAFF.

The gene calls are TRBV7-2 and TRBJ2-7, with TRBD1 as a possible D gene (5 bases). The CDR3 is 15 residues long. V lost 0 bases and J lost 5, with 14 bases in between. CDR1 is SGHTA, CDR2 FQGNSA, per germline. CDR3 sequence (DNA): TGTGCCAGCAGCTTAGCCGACAGCTACACCAACGAGCAGTACTTC. As protein: CASSLADSYTNEQYF.

The rearrangement joins TRBV14 to TRBJ1-1, with TRBD1 identical over 10 bases. This CDR3 is 18 amino acids long. Losses at the gene ends were 2 bases for V and 4 bases for J; bases not matched to a gene: 13. Germline loops: CDR1 SGHDN, CDR2 FVKESK. CDR3 region: CASSQHRQGARWGTEAFF. In nucleotides, the CDR3 is TGTGCCAGCAGCCAACATCGACAGGGGGCACGGTGGGGCACTGAAGCTTTCTTT.

The J gene is TRBJ2-5, the V gene TRBV5-8; no definite D call. The V end lost 1 base, the J end lost 2 bases, and 9 bases lay between the germline ends. Germline values: CDR1 SGHTS, CDR2 YDEGEE. CDR3 size: 14 residues. CDR3 protein: CASSLLSGQETQYF. The CDR3, as DNA: TGTGCCAGCAGCTTGCTCTCCGGGCAAGAGACCCAGTACTTC.

In its sample, this clone was seen a few times. This chain connects TRBV19 to TRBJ1-1; 8 bases fit TRBD1. Germline-derived CDR1 and CDR2 are LNHDA and SQIVND (reference sequence). V shed 6 bases and J 5 bases; nucleotides not matched to a gene: 2. CDR3 length equals 12 residues. The DNA of the CDR3 is TGTGCCAGTAGAACAGGGGGTACTGAAGCTTTCTTT. Protein: CASRTGGTEAFF.

This chain links TRBV27 with TRBJ1-1; perhaps TRBD1 as D (5 bases). Per germline, CDR1 MNHEY and CDR2 SMNVEV (reference sequence). This CDR3 is built from 15 residues. Trimming stripped 6 bases from V and 0 bases from J, with 14 bases between. The DNA of the CDR3 is TGTGCCAGCAGGGAATCCAGGGCTATGAACACTGAAGCTTTCTTT. Amino acid sequence: CASRESRAMNTEAFF.

V usage is TRBV11-3 and J usage is TRBJ1-2; 8 bases fit TRBD1. CDR3 length: 13 residues. Losses at the gene ends were 5 bases for V and 6 bases for J; bases not matched to a gene: 5. Germline CDR1 reads SGHNT; CDR2 reads YENEEA. This CDR3 reads CASSPQGADGYTF. The CDR3, as DNA: TGTGCCAGCAGCCCCCAGGGGGCGGATGGCTACACCTTC.

V gene TRBV29-1 combines with J gene TRBJ1-5; D remains ambiguous. In germline, CDR1 is SQVTM, CDR2 ANQGSEA. V was cut by 2 bases and J by 3 bases, with 14 bases left in between. The CDR3 sequence is 15 residues long. The CDR3 nucleotides read TGCAGCGTTGAACCCCGGGAGAGGTCCAATCAGCCCCAGCATTTT. This encodes CSVEPRERSNQPQHF.

By share, this clone ranks as medium-sized. CDR3 amino acids: CASSQGFPNVGQKNQPQHF. CDR3 coding DNA: TGTGCCAGCAGCCAAGGGTTCCCGAACGTAGGACAGAAAAATCAGCCCCAGCATTTT. The rearrangement links TRBV14 to TRBJ1-5; possible D gene TRBD1, 6 bases. The CDR3 is made up of 19 amino acids. Trimming removed 1 base at V and 4 bases at J, with 23 bases between. The V gene's germline CDR1 is SGHDN and CDR2 FVKESK.

The chain links TRBV30 to TRBJ1-1; D gene unclear. V lost 1 base to trimming and J lost 2 bases, with 8 bases between them. The germline V gene has CDR1 GTSNPN and CDR2 SVGIG (reference sequence). The CDR3 runs to 13 residues. CDR3 amino acids: CAWSETDNTEAFF. In nucleotides, the CDR3 is TGTGCCTGGAGTGAGACCGATAACACTGAAGCTTTCTTT.

V gene TRBV5-1 combines with J gene TRBJ2-2; a possible D gene is TRBD1 (5 bases). CDR3 length equals 11 residues. The germline V and J ends were trimmed by 4 bases and 9 bases, with 7 bases remaining between them. Germline CDR1 reads SGHRS; CDR2 reads YFSETQ. The CDR3 region has the DNA TGCGCCAGCAGCGGACATAGGGAGCTGTTTTTT. Its translation: CASSGHRELFF.